The 22 T cell receptor beta chains reported below all come from one sample, sequenced in a study of T-cell memory formation after mild COVID-19. MiXCR was run by TCRdb on the 5' RACE reads, yielding one entry per CDR3 protein. The sample carries around 340,000 distinct CDR3 sequences, around a fifth recorded once. Sequenced: PBMCs or a T cell subset sorted from them (not recorded which). The receptors originated from an adult woman who had mild COVID-19 (a few samples of this study predate the infection). Cell type and time point are not known.

The chain carries TRBV11-3 and TRBJ2-5; D is possibly TRBD1 (5 bases). Per the germline V gene, CDR1 is SGHNT and CDR2 is YENEEA. There are 14 residues in the CDR3. V lost 1 base and J 7 bases, leaving 13 bases between the germline ends. Written as DNA, the CDR3 is TGTGCCAGCAGCTTAGTGCAGGGTGTGAGGACCCAGTACTTC. It is translated as CASSLVQGVRTQYF.

A few counts support this clonotype. The chain couples TRBV12-3 or TRBV12-4 to TRBJ2-1; 7 bases are shared with TRBD2. The CDR3 is made up of 15 amino acids. Losses at the gene ends were 4 bases for V and 0 bases for J; bases not matched to a gene: 3. DNA for the CDR3: TGTGCCAGCAGTTCCAGCGGGGCCTCCTACAATGAGCAGTTCTTC. Its translation: CASSSSGASYNEQFF.

This clonotype was detected only a few times. The rearrangement uses TRBV7-9 and TRBJ2-3; D could derive from TRBD1 or TRBD2 (5 bases each). CDR1 is SEHNR and CDR2 is FQNEAQ in the germline V gene (reference sequence). The V end was cut by 3 bases, the J end by 4 bases, with 14 bases between. This CDR3 is 15 amino acids long. The CDR3 nucleotides read TGTGCCAGCAGCTTTGTGGGGCAGGGACCAGATACGCAGTATTTT. Translated: CASSFVGQGPDTQYF.

This clonotype showed up many times. The V call is TRBV5-1, the J call TRBJ2-5; D gene unclear. The CDR3 spans 13 residues. V shed 1 base and J shed 4 bases, with 8 bases lying between them. Germline-derived CDR1 and CDR2 are SGHRS and YFSETQ. The CDR3 coding sequence is TGCGCCAGCAGCTTGAGGGCCGGAGAGACCCAGTACTTC. Its translation: CASSLRAGETQYF.

This clonotype was found many times. V gene TRBV7-2 combines with J gene TRBJ2-1, with 8 bases fitting TRBD1. CDR1 is SGHTA, CDR2 FQGNSA, per germline. With V trimmed by 3 bases and J by 5 bases, 6 bases remained unmatched. The CDR3 totals 15 residues. DNA for the CDR3: TGTGCCAGCAGCTTGGACAGGGCCACCCACAATGAGCAGTTCTTC. The encoded protein is CASSLDRATHNEQFF.

V is TRBV27 and J is TRBJ2-5; 9 bases match TRBD2. CDR3 length: 13 amino acids. Trimming at V came to 5 bases and at J to 4 bases, leaving 2 bases not matched to a gene. Germline CDR1 is MNHEY and CDR2 is SMNVEV (reference sequence). DNA for the CDR3: TGTGCCAGCAGTGGACTAGCGTCAGAGACCCAGTACTTC. It yields the protein CASSGLASETQYF.

This clonotype occurred a few times. CDR3: CASGLDRGNEQFF. In DNA, the CDR3 is TGTGCTAGTGGTTTGGACAGGGGCAATGAGCAGTTCTTC. The gene calls are TRBV12-5 and TRBJ2-1, with TRBD1 identical over 7 bases. With 1 base clipped from V and 6 bases from J, the junction kept 0 bases outside the gene matches. CDR1 LGHNT and CDR2 FRNRAP come from the germline V gene. The CDR3 runs to 13 residues.

J is TRBJ2-5 and V is TRBV10-3; TRBD2 agrees at 11 bases. Germline-derived CDR1 and CDR2 are ENHRY and SYGVKD. This CDR3 has 14 amino acids. Losses at the gene ends were 6 bases for V and 3 bases for J; bases not matched to a gene: 3. The CDR3 nucleotides are TGTGCCATCAGCAAGGGACTAGCGGAAGAGACCCAGTACTTC. Translating gives CAISKGLAEETQYF.

The CDR3 DNA follows: TGCAGCGTTGATCCCAGGCCGGAAGAGACCCAGTACTTC. Translating gives CSVDPRPEETQYF. The V gene is TRBV29-1, the J gene TRBJ2-5; D is unclear. Germline CDR1 is SQVTM and CDR2 is ANQGSEA. CDR3 size: 13 residues. V was trimmed by 3 bases and J by 3 bases, leaving 11 bases between them.

The sample holds a few counts of this clonotype. The genes are TRBV7-8 and TRBJ2-5; D may be TRBD1 (8 bases). The ends were cut back, 5 bases at V and 5 bases at J, with 15 bases in the middle. Germline assignment: CDR1 SGHVS and CDR2 FQNEAQ. This CDR3 is 14 amino acids long. CDR3 residues: CASSTDRGGETQYF. The CDR3, as DNA: TGTGCCAGCAGCACCGACAGGGGAGGGGAGACCCAGTACTTC.

The rearrangement joins TRBV20-1 to TRBJ1-5; 8 bases match TRBD1. After removal of 6 bases from V and 0 bases from J, the junction contained 13 bases not matched to a gene. The CDR3 is 17 amino acids. Germline-derived CDR1 and CDR2 are DFQATT and SNEGSKA (reference sequence). DNA for the CDR3: TGCAGTGCGACACAGGGGGGGCCACCCTATAGCAATCAGCCCCAGCATTTT. It is translated as CSATQGGPPYSNQPQHF.

The chain employs TRBV10-3 and TRBJ2-7; D is uncertain. Trimming took 0 bases from V and 2 from J, leaving 5 bases between them. Germline V CDR1 and CDR2: ENHRY, SYGVKD. The CDR3 spans 13 residues. The CDR3 protein is CAISESRAYEQYF. The CDR3 nucleotides are TGTGCCATCAGTGAGTCAAGGGCCTACGAGCAGTACTTC.

The CDR3 DNA is TGTGCCAGCAGCTCCTTAGCGGGGGGGCTAATGAATGAGCAGTTCTTC. This encodes CASSSLAGGLMNEQFF. The chain recombines TRBV9 with TRBJ2-1, with 11 bases matching TRBD2. V lost 4 bases to trimming and J lost 7 bases; unmatched junction nucleotides: 10. CDR1 SGDLS and CDR2 YYNGEE come from the germline V gene. The CDR3 runs 16 residues.

This clonotype was seen many times. The chain links TRBV9 to TRBJ2-7; 9 positions match TRBD2. Germline-derived CDR1 and CDR2 are SGDLS and YYNGEE. The CDR3 is made up of 14 amino acids. V lost 2 bases to trimming and J lost 7 bases; unmatched junction nucleotides: 7. The CDR3 loop is CASSVLAGPGEQYF. DNA of the CDR3: TGTGCCAGCAGCGTTCTAGCGGGACCGGGGGAGCAGTACTTC.

This clonotype was detected many times. The J gene is TRBJ1-6, the V gene TRBV27; D not certain. Germline V CDR1 and CDR2: MNHEY, SMNVEV (reference sequence). There are 12 residues in the CDR3. Between the trimmed V and J ends, which lost 3 bases and 7 bases, there was a span of 4 bases. CDR3 in amino acids: CASSFPNSPLHF. In DNA form, the CDR3 reads TGTGCCAGCAGTTTTCCAAATTCACCCCTCCACTTT.

The gene calls are TRBV4-1 and TRBJ2-7; D call uncertain. Germline V gives CDR1 MGHRA, CDR2 YSYEKL. The CDR3 loop spans 15 amino acids. Trimming stripped 3 bases from V and 5 bases from J, with 17 bases between. The DNA of the CDR3 is TGCGCCAGCAGCCATGTATCCGAGATGTTCCACGAGCAGTACTTC. Its translation: CASSHVSEMFHEQYF.

This clonotype was seen a handful of times. The CDR3 DNA reads as TGTGCCTGGAGTCTAGGACAGGGAAGAATTGAAGCTTTCTTT. It is translated as CAWSLGQGRIEAFF. The chain couples TRBV30 to TRBJ1-1; TRBD1 agrees at 8 bases. The CDR3 is 14 residues long. V lost 2 bases and J lost 7; bases outside the gene matches: 9. Per germline, CDR1 GTSNPN and CDR2 SVGIG (reference sequence). Drawing the rest from reference TRBV30 and TRBJ1-1, the complete variable domain is SQTIHQWPATLVQPVGSPLSLECTVEGTSNPNLYWYRQAAGRGLQLLFYSVGIGQISSEVPQNLSASRPQDRQFILSSKKLLLSDSGFYLCAWSLGQGRIEAFFGQGTRLTVV.

The CDR3 DNA follows: TGTGCCAGCAGTTACCGTGGGGAGGGAAACTATGGCTACACCTTC. This sequence encodes CASSYRGEGNYGYTF. V and J are TRBV6-5 and TRBJ1-2, with no clear D. This CDR3 spans 15 amino acids. V gave up 2 bases and J gave up 2 bases, with 12 bases separating them. The V gene's germline CDR1 is MNHEY and CDR2 SVGAGI.

The genes are TRBV5-1 and TRBJ2-1, with 8 bases aligning to TRBD1. The germline V gene encodes CDR1 SGHRS and CDR2 YFSETQ. CDR3 length: 15 residues. V shed 2 bases and J 2 bases; nucleotides not matched to a gene: 3. The CDR3 reads CASSFRTGTYNEQFF. CDR3 nucleotide sequence: TGCGCCAGCAGCTTTAGGACAGGGACCTACAATGAGCAGTTCTTC.

This clonotype was observed a handful of times. This rearrangement joins TRBV5-4 to TRBJ2-3; D not resolved. CDR3 size: 14 residues. The germline CDR1 and CDR2 sequences are SGHNT and YYREEE (reference sequence). V was trimmed by 0 bases and J by 3 bases, leaving 8 bases between them. CDR3 in amino acids: CASSLGLGTDTQYF. The CDR3 DNA reads TGTGCCAGCAGCTTGGGGTTGGGAACAGATACGCAGTATTTT.

The chain employs TRBV12-3 or TRBV12-4 and TRBJ1-3; D is unresolved. Trimming shortened V by 5 bases and J by 0 bases, and 14 bases separated the two germline ends. There are 16 residues in the CDR3. This CDR3 reads CASSPHGGDSGNTIYF. The CDR3 DNA reads TGTGCCAGCAGTCCCCATGGTGGGGACTCTGGAAACACCATATATTTT.

The chain employs TRBV29-1 and TRBJ1-2, with D possibly being TRBD1 (6 bases). V shed 5 bases and J shed 6 bases, with 22 bases lying between them. This CDR3 comprises 15 residues. Germline V gene lookup returns CDR1 SQVTM and CDR2 ANQGSEA. This CDR3 is CSVPRSGAGINGYTF. The DNA of the CDR3 is TGCAGCGTTCCCCGGTCGGGGGCAGGGATTAATGGCTACACCTTC.